The 32 T cell receptor beta chains reported below all come from one sample, sequenced in a study of shared clonotypes between healthy human individuals. Produced via immunoSEQ multiplex PCR; TCRdb's table is partial and in-frame only. Here the sample spans about 490,000 clones, about 78% being singletons. The specimen sequenced was PBMCs. The source is a woman in her thirties or forties in good health. Some clones in this sample may be carry-over from other donors' samples.

The chain recombines TRBV4-1 with TRBJ1-4; TRBD1 is a possible D gene (5 bases). V dropped 3 bases and J dropped 4 bases, with 6 bases sitting between them. CDR1 and CDR2 (germline): MGHRA, YSYEKL. The CDR3 has 13 residues. The CDR3 coding sequence is TGCGCCAGCAGCCAGGGGCTTAATGAAAAACTGTTTTTT. Protein: CASSQGLNEKLFF.

The chain recombines TRBV6-6 with TRBJ1-4; no firm D call. Trimming pared 0 bases from V and 3 bases from J, leaving 5 bases between. The germline V gene encodes CDR1 MNHNY and CDR2 SVGAGI (reference sequence). This CDR3 comprises 14 residues. CDR3 protein: CASSYSGANEKLFF. CDR3 coding DNA: TGTGCCAGCAGTTACTCGGGAGCTAATGAAAAACTGTTTTTT.

This CDR3 reads CASSQDGRIEAFF. In nucleotides, the CDR3 is TGCGCCAGCAGCCAAGACGGGAGGATTGAAGCTTTCTTT. V usage is TRBV4-1 and J usage is TRBJ1-1; D is uncertain. The CDR3 is 13 residues long. CDR1 MGHRA and CDR2 YSYEKL come from the germline V gene. Between the trimmed V and J ends, which lost 0 bases and 7 bases, there was a span of 9 bases.

The V call is TRBV19, the J call TRBJ1-2, with D perhaps TRBD1 (6 bases). Trimming removed 6 bases at V and 2 bases at J, with 13 bases between. CDR1 is LNHDA and CDR2 is SQIVND in the germline V gene (reference sequence). This CDR3 is built from 14 residues. The CDR3 nucleotides read TGTGCCAGTAGAAGGGACACCAAAAACTATGGCTACACCTTC. Protein product: CASRRDTKNYGYTF. Full variable domain (rest looked up from reference TRBV19 and TRBJ1-2): DGGITQSPKYLFRKEGQNVTLSCEQNLNHDAMYWYRQDPGQGLRLIYYSQIVNDFQKGDIAEGYSVSREKKESFPLTVTSAQKNPTAFYLCASRRDTKNYGYTFGSGTRLTVV.

In DNA, the CDR3 is TGTGCCAGCAGCCAAGGAGGGAGGGGTTCACACAATGAGCAGTTCTTC. Its translation: CASSQGGRGSHNEQFF. The chain carries TRBV14 and TRBJ2-1; 7 positions agree with TRBD2. V shed 1 base, J shed 5 bases, and the junction held 8 bases outside the gene matches. There are 16 residues in the CDR3. Germline-derived CDR1 and CDR2 are SGHDN and FVKESK. The full variable domain, with the rest looked up from reference TRBV14 and TRBJ2-1, is EAGVTQFPSHSVIEKGQTVTLRCDPISGHDNLYWYRRVMGKEIKFLLHFVKESKQDESGMPNNRFLAERTGGTYSTLKVQPAELEDSGVYFCASSQGGRGSHNEQFFGPGTRLTVL.

For the CDR3, the DNA is TGTGCCAGCACTAGGGCCGCCTCCTACGAGCAGTACTTC. This codes for CASTRAASYEQYF. The rearrangement links TRBV6-1 to TRBJ2-7; no firm D call. This CDR3 region has 13 residues. V shed 7 bases and J shed 0 bases, with 10 bases lying between them. From germline, CDR1 is MNHNS and CDR2 SASEGT.

A few counts support this clone. The V and J genes are TRBV28 and TRBJ2-7; TRBD2 might be the D (5 bases). Per germline, CDR1 MDHEN and CDR2 SYDVKM. This CDR3 has 17 residues. Trimming shortened V by 2 bases and J by 0 bases, and 17 bases separated the two germline ends. CDR3 region: CASSLPDSEIYSYEQYF. The CDR3 DNA is TGTGCCAGCAGTTTACCCGATAGCGAGATCTACTCCTACGAGCAGTACTTC.

Note on this clone: A junction boundary mismatches the germline segment, possibly from a read error. The genes are TRBV18 and TRBJ2-7, with unresolved D. CDR1 is KGHSH and CDR2 is LQKENI in the germline V gene. The CDR3 extends over 13 amino acids. CDR3 coding DNA: TGTGCCAGCTCAGAGGTGCAGACCTACGAGCAGCACTTC. This codes for CASSEVQTYEQHF.

This sequence joins TRBV9 and TRBJ1-5; TRBD1 aligns across 11 bases. Germline lookup yields CDR1 SGDLS and CDR2 YYNGEE. There are 15 residues in the CDR3. The trim removed 0 bases at V and 6 bases at J, leaving 2 bases unmatched. Here the CDR3 reads CASSVGGTGGQPQHF. Here the CDR3 DNA reads TGTGCCAGCAGCGTAGGGGGGACAGGGGGTCAGCCCCAGCATTTT.

V is TRBV7-9 and J is TRBJ2-7, with D possibly being TRBD1 or TRBD2 (5 bases each). This CDR3 comprises 12 residues. Germline lookup yields CDR1 SEHNR and CDR2 FQNEAQ (reference sequence). The germline V and J ends were trimmed by 5 bases and 2 bases, with 7 bases remaining between them. CDR3 nucleotides: TGTGCCAGCAGCGGGGGAGCCTACGAGCAGTACTTC. It codes for CASSGGAYEQYF.

This clone has more than one count but fewer than ten. The V and J genes are TRBV28 and TRBJ1-2, with 8 positions matching TRBD1. The germline V gene has CDR1 MDHEN and CDR2 SYDVKM. The CDR3 has 13 residues. Unmatched junction bases numbered 4, after V lost 6 bases and J lost 4 bases. For the CDR3, the DNA is TGTGCCAGCAGAGAGACAGGGGCCTATGGCTACACCTTC. It specifies CASRETGAYGYTF.

The chain combines TRBV27 with TRBJ1-5; D remains ambiguous. V lost 5 bases to trimming and J lost 2 bases, with 7 bases between them. Germline V gives CDR1 MNHEY, CDR2 SMNVEV (reference sequence). This CDR3 contains 13 residues. The CDR3 here is CASSLRGNQPQHF. The CDR3 bases are TGTGCCAGCAGTCTTAGGGGCAATCAGCCCCAGCATTTT.

J is TRBJ1-3 and V is TRBV29-1; D unclear. The germline V gene encodes CDR1 SQVTM and CDR2 ANQGSEA. The ends were cut back, 4 bases at V and 0 bases at J, with 7 bases in the middle. There are 13 residues in the CDR3. In nucleotides, the CDR3 is TGCAGCGTTGCCAGGCGCTCTGGAAACACCATATATTTT. This translates into CSVARRSGNTIYF.

The chain has TRBV5-1 and TRBJ2-5, with TRBD2 matching over 8 bases. Germline CDR1 is SGHRS and CDR2 is YFSETQ. This CDR3 contains 15 residues. The J segment lost 4 bases and the V segment lost 4 bases, leaving 9 bases of the junction unmatched. Here the CDR3 DNA reads TGCGCCAGCAGCATCTCTAGCGGGTGGGGAGAGACCCAGTACTTC. Protein: CASSISSGWGETQYF. Looking up the rest from reference TRBV5-1 and TRBJ2-5 gives the full variable domain: KAGVTQTPRYLIKTRGQQVTLSCSPISGHRSVSWYQQTPGQGLQFLFEYFSETQRNKGNFPGRFSGRQFSNSRSEMNVSTLELGDSALYLCASSISSGWGETQYFGPGTRLLVL.

The rearrangement joins TRBV5-1 to TRBJ2-7, with D perhaps given as TRBD1 or TRBD2 (5 bases each). V gave up 5 bases and J gave up 5 bases, with 17 bases separating them. Germline V CDR1 and CDR2: SGHRS, YFSETQ. The CDR3 is made up of 14 amino acids. CDR3 loop: CASRSVQGVNEQYF. The CDR3 DNA sequence: TGCGCCAGCAGGTCCGTTCAGGGAGTGAACGAGCAGTACTTC.

This chain links TRBV30 with TRBJ1-1; no reliable D call. The germline CDR1 and CDR2 sequences are GTSNPN and SVGIG (reference sequence). Trimming left V 4 bases short and J 1 base short, with 10 bases between. The CDR3 totals 13 residues. CDR3 residues: CAWKVQRNTEAFF. CDR3 DNA sequence: TGTGCCTGGAAGGTCCAACGGAACACTGAAGCTTTCTTT.

Remarks on this clone: At one end, the junction sequence differs from germline, possibly due to a read error. The gene calls are TRBV6-1 and TRBJ2-1, with 7 bases identical to TRBD2. Germline CDR1 is MNHNS and CDR2 is SASEGT. The CDR3 contains 13 residues. CDR3 DNA: TGTGCCAGCAGTGGGAGGGAACGGGGGGAGCCGTTCTTC. It yields the protein CASSGRERGEPFF.

This clone was detected only once. This chain joins TRBV5-1 and TRBJ1-5; D not resolved. This CDR3 has 13 amino acids. Between the trimmed V and J ends, which lost 3 bases and 5 bases, there was a span of 9 bases. Germline lookup yields CDR1 SGHRS and CDR2 YFSETQ. The CDR3 DNA is TGCGCCAGCAGCTACGGATGGGATCAGCCCCAGCATTTT. As protein: CASSYGWDQPQHF.

V is TRBV10-3 and J is TRBJ2-3; D gene ambiguous. Germline V gene data show CDR1 as ENHRY and CDR2 as SYGVKD. V lost 8 bases to trimming and J lost 4 bases, with 10 bases between them. This CDR3 spans 12 amino acids. CDR3 sequence reads: CAIASLADTQYF. DNA for the CDR3: TGTGCCATCGCTAGTCTGGCAGATACGCAGTATTTT.

This sequence joins TRBV5-6 and TRBJ2-1; TRBD1 agrees at 8 bases. Germline CDR1 reads SGHDT; CDR2 reads YYEEEE. The CDR3 extends over 16 amino acids. With 4 bases clipped from V and 1 base from J, the junction kept 7 bases outside the gene matches. The CDR3 region is CASSPRTGRSYNEQFF. For the CDR3, the DNA is TGTGCCAGCAGCCCGAGGACAGGGCGTTCCTACAATGAGCAGTTCTTC.

This clone came up a few times. The gene calls are TRBV18 and TRBJ2-6; D remains ambiguous. The ends were cut back, 2 bases at V and 0 bases at J, with 5 bases in the middle. The CDR3 covers 15 residues. The germline CDR1 and CDR2 sequences are KGHSH and LQKENI. CDR3 DNA sequence: TGTGCCAGCTCACCAGTAAGCTCTGGGGCCAACGTCCTGACTTTC. It is translated as CASSPVSSGANVLTF.

V usage is TRBV6-4 and J usage is TRBJ1-1; no firm D call. V lost 8 bases, J lost 2 bases, and 12 bases lay in between. Germline loops: CDR1 MRHNA, CDR2 SNTAGT. The CDR3 is 13 amino acids. The CDR3 protein is CASRLDGNTEAFF. CDR3 nucleotide sequence: TGTGCCAGCCGCTTGGACGGAAACACTGAAGCTTTCTTT.

The chain uses TRBV29-1 and TRBJ1-1, with D perhaps matching TRBD1 (6 bases). Trimming cost V 6 bases and J 6 bases, with 17 bases left between them. Germline assignment: CDR1 SQVTM and CDR2 ANQGSEA. This CDR3 has 13 residues. The CDR3 spells CSVPAPGAPEAFF. Written as DNA, the CDR3 is TGCAGCGTCCCGGCGCCGGGGGCCCCTGAAGCTTTCTTT.

The chain recombines TRBV5-1 with TRBJ2-7; the D gene is possibly TRBD2 (6 bases). The germline CDR1 and CDR2 sequences are SGHRS and YFSETQ. V shed 0 bases and J shed 2 bases, with 9 bases lying between them. CDR3 length equals 14 residues. The CDR3 nucleotides are TGCGCCAGCAGCTTGGGGCTAGCGACCTACGAGCAGTACTTC. As protein: CASSLGLATYEQYF.

The V gene is TRBV11-2, the J gene TRBJ2-7; 7 bases align to TRBD1. The CDR3 is made up of 14 amino acids. With 1 base clipped from V and 5 bases from J, the junction kept 5 bases outside the gene matches. Germline lookup yields CDR1 SGHAT and CDR2 FQNNGV. CDR3 sequence: CASSLGRGLNEQYF. CDR3 coding DNA: TGTGCCAGCAGCTTAGGAAGGGGGCTAAACGAGCAGTACTTC.

V gene TRBV7-3 combines with J gene TRBJ2-3; TRBD1 agrees at 8 bases. Per the germline V gene, CDR1 is SGHTA and CDR2 is FQGTGA. This CDR3 contains 15 residues. The junction had 6 bases not matched to a gene; V was cut back by 6 bases and J by 1 base. The CDR3 spells CASSFTGGRTDTQYF. The CDR3 DNA reads TGTGCCAGCAGTTTCACAGGGGGTCGCACAGATACGCAGTATTTT.

The V call is TRBV4-2, the J call TRBJ2-7; 10 nucleotides agree with TRBD2. CDR1 LGHNA and CDR2 YNFKEQ come from the germline V gene. The CDR3 contains 15 residues. After removal of 3 bases from V and 3 bases from J, the junction contained 5 bases not matched to a gene. This chain's CDR3 is CASSQELAGHYEQYF. For the CDR3, the DNA is TGTGCCAGCAGCCAGGAACTAGCGGGGCACTACGAGCAGTACTTC.

The J gene is TRBJ2-3, the V gene TRBV5-6; 7 nucleotides line up with TRBD2. V lost 0 bases, J lost 0 bases, and 1 base stayed unmatched. The CDR3 runs to 15 residues. Germline CDR1 reads SGHDT; CDR2 reads YYEEEE. CDR3 sequence: CASSLERGSTDTQYF. In DNA form, the CDR3 reads TGTGCCAGCAGCTTGGAGCGGGGAAGCACAGATACGCAGTATTTT. The whole variable domain, filled in from reference TRBV5-6 and TRBJ2-3, reads DAGVTQSPTHLIKTRGQQVTLRCSPKSGHDTVSWYQQALGQGPQFIFQYYEEEERQRGNFPDRFSGHQFPNYSSELNVNALLLGDSALYLCASSLERGSTDTQYFGPGTRLTVL.

The chain links TRBV2 to TRBJ1-4; 7 bases align to TRBD1. CDR1 and CDR2 (germline): SNHLY, FYNNEI. V dropped 6 bases and J dropped 7; count of bases not matched to a gene: 11. The CDR3 extends over 15 amino acids. The CDR3 reads CASRANGQVVEKLFF. CDR3 nucleotides: TGTGCCAGCAGGGCTAACGGACAGGTTGTTGAAAAACTGTTTTTT.

The table lists this clone with many counts. The chain links TRBV6-1 to TRBJ1-1; a weak D match, TRBD1 (6 bases). The V end lost 6 bases, the J end lost 0 bases, and 8 bases lay between the germline ends. The CDR3 has 13 residues. Germline V CDR1 and CDR2: MNHNS, SASEGT. This CDR3 reads CASRQGVNTEAFF. The CDR3 DNA follows: TGTGCCAGCAGACAGGGAGTGAACACTGAAGCTTTCTTT.

V is TRBV4-1 and J is TRBJ2-5; 10 bases line up with TRBD2. V gave up 4 bases and J gave up 5 bases; unmatched junction bases: 10. This CDR3 is 16 amino acids long. Germline CDR1 reads MGHRA; CDR2 reads YSYEKL. CDR3 in amino acids: CASSPLGTSVGETQYF. As DNA, the CDR3 is TGCGCCAGCAGCCCGCTCGGGACTAGCGTAGGGGAGACCCAGTACTTC.

This clone was detected once. A far larger clone lies a single base away; this is likely a read error. The rearrangement joins TRBV4-1 to TRBJ2-2; 8 bases match TRBD2. The CDR3 covers 16 residues. V lost 4 bases to trimming and J lost 3 bases; unmatched junction nucleotides: 7. Germline CDR1 reads MGHRA; CDR2 reads YSYEKL. CDR3 region: CASSRSGREDTGELFF. DNA of the CDR3: TGCGCCAGCAGCCGCAGCGGGAGAGAGGACACCGGGGAGCTGTTTTTT.